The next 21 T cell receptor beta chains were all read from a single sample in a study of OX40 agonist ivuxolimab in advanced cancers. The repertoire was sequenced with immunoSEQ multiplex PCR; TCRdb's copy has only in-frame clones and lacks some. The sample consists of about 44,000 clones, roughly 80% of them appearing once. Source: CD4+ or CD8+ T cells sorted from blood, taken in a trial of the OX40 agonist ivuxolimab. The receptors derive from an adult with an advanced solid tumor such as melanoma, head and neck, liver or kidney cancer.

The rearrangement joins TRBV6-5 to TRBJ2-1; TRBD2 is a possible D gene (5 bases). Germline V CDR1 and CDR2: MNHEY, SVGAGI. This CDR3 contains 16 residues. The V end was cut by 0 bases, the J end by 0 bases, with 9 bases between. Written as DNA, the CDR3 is TGTGCCAGCAGTTACTCCCTAGGGAGCTCCTACAATGAGCAGTTCTTC. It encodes CASSYSLGSSYNEQFF.

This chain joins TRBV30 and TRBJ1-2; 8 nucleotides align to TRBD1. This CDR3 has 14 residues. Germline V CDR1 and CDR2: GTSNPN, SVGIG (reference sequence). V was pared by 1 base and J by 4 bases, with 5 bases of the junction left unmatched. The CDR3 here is CAWSGDRRGYGYTF. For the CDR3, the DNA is TGTGCCTGGAGTGGGGACAGGAGGGGCTATGGCTACACCTTC.

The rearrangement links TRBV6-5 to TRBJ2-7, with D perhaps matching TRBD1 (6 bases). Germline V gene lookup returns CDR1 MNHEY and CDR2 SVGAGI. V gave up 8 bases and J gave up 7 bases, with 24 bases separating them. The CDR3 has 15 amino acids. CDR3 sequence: CASDPTGDFTGEQYF. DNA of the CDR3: TGTGCCAGCGACCCGACAGGCGATTTTACTGGGGAGCAGTACTTC.

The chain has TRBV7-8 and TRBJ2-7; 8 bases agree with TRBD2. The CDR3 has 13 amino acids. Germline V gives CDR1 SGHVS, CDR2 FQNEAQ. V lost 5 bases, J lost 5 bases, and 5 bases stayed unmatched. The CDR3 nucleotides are TGTGCCAGCAGCCCCGCCGGGAGGGACGAGCAGTACTTC. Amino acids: CASSPAGRDEQYF.

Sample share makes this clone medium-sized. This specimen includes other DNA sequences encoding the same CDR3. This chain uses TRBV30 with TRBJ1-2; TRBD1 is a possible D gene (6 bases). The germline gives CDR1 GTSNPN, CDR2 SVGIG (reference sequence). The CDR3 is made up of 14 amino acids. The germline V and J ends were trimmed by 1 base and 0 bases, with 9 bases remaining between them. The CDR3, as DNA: TGTGCCTGGAGTGAAGGGGGGCCTAACTATGGCTACACCTTC. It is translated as CAWSEGGPNYGYTF.

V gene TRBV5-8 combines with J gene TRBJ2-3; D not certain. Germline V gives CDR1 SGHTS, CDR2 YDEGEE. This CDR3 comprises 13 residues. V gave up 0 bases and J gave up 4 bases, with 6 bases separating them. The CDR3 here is CASSLDGSDTQYF. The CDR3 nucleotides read TGTGCCAGCAGCTTGGACGGCTCAGATACGCAGTATTTT.

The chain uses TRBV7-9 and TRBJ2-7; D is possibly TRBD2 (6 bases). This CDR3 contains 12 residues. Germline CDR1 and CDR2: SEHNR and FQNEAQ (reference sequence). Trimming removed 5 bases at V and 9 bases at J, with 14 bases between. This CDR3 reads CASSPQGGGQYF. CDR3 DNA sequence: TGTGCCAGCAGCCCCCAGGGAGGCGGGCAGTACTTC.

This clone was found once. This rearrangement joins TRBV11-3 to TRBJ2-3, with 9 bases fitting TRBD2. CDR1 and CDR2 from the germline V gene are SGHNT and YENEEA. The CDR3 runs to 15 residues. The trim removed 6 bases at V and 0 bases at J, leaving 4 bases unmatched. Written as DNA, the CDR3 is TGTGCCAGCAGTCTAGCGGGAACTAGCACAGATACGCAGTATTTT. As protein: CASSLAGTSTDTQYF.

CDR3 sequence: CAISVIRGTSGRNEQYF. The CDR3 nucleotides read TGTGCCATCAGTGTTATAAGAGGGACTAGCGGGAGAAACGAGCAGTACTTC. The V call is TRBV10-3, the J call TRBJ2-7, with 14 bases fitting TRBD2. V dropped 4 bases and J dropped 5; count of bases not matched to a gene: 10. CDR3 size: 17 residues. CDR1 is ENHRY and CDR2 is SYGVKD in the germline V gene.

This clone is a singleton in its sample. CDR3 nucleotide sequence: TGTGCCAGCAGCAAGTCAGGTAGCCTAACGACCTACGAGCAGTACTTC. It is translated as CASSKSGSLTTYEQYF. The rearrangement joins TRBV7-8 to TRBJ2-7, with D uncertain. Looked up from germline, CDR1 is SGHVS and CDR2 is FQNEAQ. The CDR3 is 16 residues long. V dropped 5 bases and J dropped 2 bases, with 19 bases sitting between them.

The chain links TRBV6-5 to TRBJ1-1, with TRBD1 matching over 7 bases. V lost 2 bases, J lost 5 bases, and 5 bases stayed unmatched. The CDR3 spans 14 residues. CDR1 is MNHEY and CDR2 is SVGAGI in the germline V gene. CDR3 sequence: CASSYTQGWTEAFF. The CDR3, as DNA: TGTGCCAGCAGTTACACACAGGGGTGGACTGAAGCTTTCTTT.

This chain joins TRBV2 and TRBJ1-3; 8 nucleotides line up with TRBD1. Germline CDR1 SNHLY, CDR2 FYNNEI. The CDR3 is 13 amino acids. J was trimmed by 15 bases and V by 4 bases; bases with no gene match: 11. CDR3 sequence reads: CASSGTGSGDGYF. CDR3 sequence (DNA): TGTGCCAGCAGTGGGACAGGGTCTGGAGACGGATATTTT.

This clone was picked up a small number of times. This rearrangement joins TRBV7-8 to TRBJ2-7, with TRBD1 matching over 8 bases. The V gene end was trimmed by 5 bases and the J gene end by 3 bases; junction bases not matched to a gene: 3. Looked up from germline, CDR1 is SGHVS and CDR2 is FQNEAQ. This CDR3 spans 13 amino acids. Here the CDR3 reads CASSKTGDYEQYF. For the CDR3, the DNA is TGTGCCAGCAGCAAGACAGGGGACTACGAGCAGTACTTC.

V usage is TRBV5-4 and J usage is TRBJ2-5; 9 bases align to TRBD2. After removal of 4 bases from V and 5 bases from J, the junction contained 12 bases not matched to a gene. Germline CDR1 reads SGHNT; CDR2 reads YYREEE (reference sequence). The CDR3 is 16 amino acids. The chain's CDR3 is CASSQIAGGDGETQYF. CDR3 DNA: TGTGCCAGCAGCCAAATTGCGGGAGGGGATGGGGAGACCCAGTACTTC.

The CDR3 nucleotides read TGCGCCAGCAGTCAATCGTGGCAGCCTCCCGGGGAGCTGTTTTTT. Translating it yields CASSQSWQPPGELFF. The V call is TRBV23-1, the J call TRBJ2-2; D call uncertain. TRBV23-1 is filed as an ORF, its function uncertain. This CDR3 is 15 amino acids long. V lost 0 bases and J 6 bases, leaving 11 bases between the germline ends.

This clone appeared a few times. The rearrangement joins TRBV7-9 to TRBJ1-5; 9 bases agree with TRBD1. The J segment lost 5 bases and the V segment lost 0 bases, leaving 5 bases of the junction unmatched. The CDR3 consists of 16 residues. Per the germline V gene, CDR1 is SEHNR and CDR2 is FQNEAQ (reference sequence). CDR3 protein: CASSLAWDREDQPQHF. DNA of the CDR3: TGTGCCAGCAGCTTAGCGTGGGACAGGGAAGATCAGCCCCAGCATTTT. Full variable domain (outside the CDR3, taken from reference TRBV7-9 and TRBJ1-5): DTGVSQNPRHKITKRGQNVTFRCDPISEHNRLYWYRQTLGQGPEFLTYFQNEAQLEKSRLLSDRFSAERPKGSFSTLEIQRTEQGDSAMYLCASSLAWDREDQPQHFGDGTRLSIL.

CDR3 nucleotide sequence: TGTGCCAGCAGCCCCGGACTAGTTAGAGATACGCAGTATTTT. Translated: CASSPGLVRDTQYF. The V call is TRBV11-2, the J call TRBJ2-3, with 7 bases matching TRBD2. This CDR3 is 14 amino acids long. The V gene end was trimmed by 5 bases and the J gene end by 5 bases; junction bases not matched to a gene: 7. Germline V gene lookup returns CDR1 SGHAT and CDR2 FQNNGV.

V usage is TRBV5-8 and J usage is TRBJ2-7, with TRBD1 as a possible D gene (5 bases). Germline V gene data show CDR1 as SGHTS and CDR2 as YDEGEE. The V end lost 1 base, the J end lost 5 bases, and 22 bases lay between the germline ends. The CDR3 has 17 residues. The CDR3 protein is CASSLYYQQGMGNEQYF. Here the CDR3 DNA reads TGTGCCAGCAGCTTGTATTATCAGCAGGGTATGGGTAACGAGCAGTACTTC.

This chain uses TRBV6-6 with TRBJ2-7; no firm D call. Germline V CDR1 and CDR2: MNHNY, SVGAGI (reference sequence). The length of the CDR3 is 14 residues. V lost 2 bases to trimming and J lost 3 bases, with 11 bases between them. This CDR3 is CASSYPGSLYEQYF. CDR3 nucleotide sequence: TGTGCCAGCAGTTACCCCGGGTCTCTCTACGAGCAGTACTTC.

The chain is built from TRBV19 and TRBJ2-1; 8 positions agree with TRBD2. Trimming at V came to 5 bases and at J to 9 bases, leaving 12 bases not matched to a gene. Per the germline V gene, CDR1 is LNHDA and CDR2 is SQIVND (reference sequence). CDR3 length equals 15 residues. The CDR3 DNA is TGTGCCAGTAGTGTCGGGACTAGAGGATTCGTTGAGCAGTTCTTC. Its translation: CASSVGTRGFVEQFF.

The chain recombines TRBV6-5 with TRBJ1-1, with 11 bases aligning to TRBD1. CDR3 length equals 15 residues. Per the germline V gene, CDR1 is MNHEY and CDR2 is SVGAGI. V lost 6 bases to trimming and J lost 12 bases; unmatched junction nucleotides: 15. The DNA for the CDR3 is TGTGCCAGCAGCCAGGACAGGGGGCCGTTCCAGAAACCTTTCTTT. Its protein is CASSQDRGPFQKPFF.